The TCR beta chain described here comes from a study of cytomegalovirus exposure and HLA in healthy donors. Findings and limits, study-wide: Cytomegalovirus-associated status was assigned to 164 TCR beta chains. A later analysis found that most CMV-associated TCR beta chains appeared HLA-restricted.

As for this clone: What it recognizes is unknown.

Trimming took 4 bases from V and 1 from J; bases not matched to a gene: 10. The CDR3 spans 18 residues. From germline, CDR1 is SEHNR and CDR2 FQNEAQ (reference sequence). The study ran its PCR with 60 Vbeta and 13 Jbeta primers. Some clones are missing from TCRdb's copy, which holds only in-frame ones; the method was immunoSEQ multiplex PCR. The sample totals 100,000 to 150,000 clones. At sampling all donors were nominally healthy, likely with unrecorded immune exposures. This TCR derives from a man younger than 45 in good health and CMV-seronegative. The chain links TRBV7-9 to TRBJ1-3, with 10 positions matching TRBD1. The source material was PBMCs. The CDR3 DNA is TGTGCCAGCAGCTCCCGACAGGGGGCCTGGTGGTCTGGAAACACCATATATTTT. Encoded protein: CASSSRQGAWWSGNTIYF.